The rows below give T cell receptor beta chains drawn from one sample of a study of beta chain features in type 1 diabetes. TCRdb's table, derived via immunoSEQ multiplex PCR, lists solely in-frame clones and lacks some. The sample shows 330,000 or so clones, roughly a fifth of them seen only once. The specimen was naive CD4+ T cells from blood. All receptors derive from a woman aged 18 to 35 in good health. CDR3s include the opening cysteine and the closing phenylalanine or tryptophan. The D gene is left open where the match is weak. Only some rows state a clone size, as once, few, many or a class for expanded clones.

CDR3 DNA | CDR3 protein | J gene | clone size | D gene | V gene
TGTGCCTGGGGGGGTGCAGGGGTCGCAGATACGCAGTATTTT | CAWGGAGVADTQYF | TRBJ2-3 | NA | NA | TRBV30
TGTGCCAGCAGTCCTAGCGGGGGGTCCTACGAGCAGTACTTC | CASSPSGGSYEQYF | TRBJ2-7 | NA | TRBD2 | TRBV6-5
TGTGCCAGCAGCCCAGGACAGGGGGGCTCCTACGAGCAGTACTTC | CASSPGQGGSYEQYF | TRBJ2-7 | NA | TRBD1 | TRBV7-2
TGCGCCAGCAGCTTGGACCGACATCTCAACACTGAAGCTTTCTTT | CASSLDRHLNTEAFF | TRBJ1-1 | NA | NA | TRBV5-1
TGTGCCAGCAGACAGGGGAACTCTGGGGCCAACGTCCTGACTTTC | CASRQGNSGANVLTF | TRBJ2-6 | NA | TRBD1 | TRBV2
TGTGCCAGTAGAACTACAGGGACAACTAATGAAAAACTGTTTTTT | CASRTTGTTNEKLFF | TRBJ1-4 | NA | NA | TRBV19
TGTGCCAGCTCATCCGGGGGGAGGAACACTGAAGCTTTCTTT | CASSSGGRNTEAFF | TRBJ1-1 | NA | NA | TRBV18
TGTGCTAGCAGCTTAACAGGGGTCAGCACAGATACGCAGTATTTT | CASSLTGVSTDTQYF | TRBJ2-3 | NA | TRBD1 | TRBV7-7
TGTGCCAGCTCACTCCGGGACAGAGGCACAGATACGCAGTATTTT | CASSLRDRGTDTQYF | TRBJ2-3 | few | TRBD1 | TRBV18
TGTGCCAGCAGCTTGGCTAGCGGCGCCGCGAATACGCAGTATTTT | CASSLASGAANTQYF | TRBJ2-3 | few | TRBD2 | TRBV7-2
TGTGCCAGCAGCTTAGTCCCGGGACAGGGTCACGGGGAGCTGTTTTTT | CASSLVPGQGHGELFF | TRBJ2-2 | few | TRBD1 | TRBV7-9
TGCGCCAGTCGGGACGTAGCGGGAGGGCCGGATACGCAGTATTTT | CASRDVAGGPDTQYF | TRBJ2-3 | NA | TRBD2 | TRBV5-1
TGTGCCAGCAGCCCGGGACAGGAGAACTATGGCTACACCTTC | CASSPGQENYGYTF | TRBJ1-2 | NA | TRBD1 | TRBV9
TGTGCCAGCTCCACAGGGGAGAGAGGCTACACCTTC | CASSTGERGYTF | TRBJ1-2 | NA | TRBD1 | TRBV18
TGCGCCAGCAGCCCAGGTCAGACCGGGGCCAACGTCCTGACTTTC | CASSPGQTGANVLTF | TRBJ2-6 | NA | NA | TRBV5-1
TGTGCCAGCAGCTTAGCACAGGGGGCTAATCAGCCCCAGCATTTT | CASSLAQGANQPQHF | TRBJ1-5 | NA | TRBD1 | TRBV7-2
TGTGCCAGTAGTCTAAAGCGGGGCCCTTCCTACAATGAGCAGTTCTTC | CASSLKRGPSYNEQFF | TRBJ2-1 | few | TRBD2 | TRBV19
TGTGCCTGGAGTGTAAACCCCGGGGGCGAGCAGTACTTC | CAWSVNPGGEQYF | TRBJ2-7 | few | NA | TRBV30
TGTGCCTGGAGTATAAGTTACACAGGGGCCACTGAAGCTTTCTTT | CAWSISYTGATEAFF | TRBJ1-1 | few | TRBD1 | TRBV30
TGCGCCAGCAGCGGGGGACAGGCTAATGAAAAACTGTTTTTT | CASSGGQANEKLFF | TRBJ1-4 | NA | TRBD1 | TRBV5-1
TGTGCCTGGGCACGACAGGGAAAGAACACCATATATTTT | CAWARQGKNTIYF | TRBJ1-3 | NA | TRBD1 | TRBV30
TGTGCCAGCAGCGTTCAGGAAGATACGCAGTATTTT | CASSVQEDTQYF | TRBJ2-3 | NA | NA | TRBV9
TGCGCCAGCAGCTTGAGACTAGCGGGAGAATTGGAGACCCAGTACTTC | CASSLRLAGELETQYF | TRBJ2-5 | once | TRBD2 | TRBV5-1
TGCGCCAGCAGCCAAGAACAGGCGATCCTGTACGAGCAGTACTTC | CASSQEQAILYEQYF | TRBJ2-7 | NA | NA | TRBV4-3
TGCAGCGTTAGGGACAGGGGGCATCAGCCCCAGCATTTT | CSVRDRGHQPQHF | TRBJ1-5 | few | TRBD1 | TRBV29-1
TGTGCCAGCAGCCCAACGGGGAGCACAGATACGCAGTATTTT | CASSPTGSTDTQYF | TRBJ2-3 | few | NA | TRBV7-2
TGTGCCTGGAGGTTGGTTAGCGGCTCCTACGAGCAGTACTTC | CAWRLVSGSYEQYF | TRBJ2-7 | few | NA | TRBV30
TGCGCCAGCAGCCAGGTGGGAGGGCCCCTCCACTTT | CASSQVGGPLHF | TRBJ1-6 | NA | NA | TRBV4-1
TGTGCCAGCAGTGGGGGGGGCGGGGACTATGGCTACACCTTC | CASSGGGGDYGYTF | TRBJ1-2 | NA | NA | TRBV25-1